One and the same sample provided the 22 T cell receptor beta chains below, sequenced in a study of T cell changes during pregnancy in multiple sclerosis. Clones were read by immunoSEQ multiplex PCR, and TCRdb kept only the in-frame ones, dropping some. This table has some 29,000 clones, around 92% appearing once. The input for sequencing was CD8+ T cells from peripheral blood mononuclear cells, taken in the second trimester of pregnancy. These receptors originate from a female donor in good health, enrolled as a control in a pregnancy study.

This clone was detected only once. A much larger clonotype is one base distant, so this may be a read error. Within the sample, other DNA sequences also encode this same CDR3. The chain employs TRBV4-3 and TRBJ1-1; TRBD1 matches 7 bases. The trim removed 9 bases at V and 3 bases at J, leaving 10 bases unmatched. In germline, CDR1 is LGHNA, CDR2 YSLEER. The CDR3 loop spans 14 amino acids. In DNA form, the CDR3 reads TGCGCCAGTAGGCTAGGACAGGAACACACTGAAGCTTTCTTT. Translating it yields CASRLGQEHTEAFF.

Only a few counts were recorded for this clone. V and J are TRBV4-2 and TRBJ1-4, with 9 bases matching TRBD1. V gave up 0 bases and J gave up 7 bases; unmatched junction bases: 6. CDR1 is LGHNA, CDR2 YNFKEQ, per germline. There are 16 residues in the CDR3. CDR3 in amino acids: CASSQEPGQGSEKLFF. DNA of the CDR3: TGTGCCAGCAGCCAAGAGCCGGGACAGGGATCTGAAAAACTGTTTTTT.

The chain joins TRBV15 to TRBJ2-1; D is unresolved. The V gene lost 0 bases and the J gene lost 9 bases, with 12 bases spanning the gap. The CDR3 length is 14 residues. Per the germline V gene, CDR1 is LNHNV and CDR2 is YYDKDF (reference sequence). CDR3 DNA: TGTGCCACCAGCAGAGATTCGACTTACTCTGAGCAGTTCTTC. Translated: CATSRDSTYSEQFF. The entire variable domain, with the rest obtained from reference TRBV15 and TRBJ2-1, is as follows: DAMVIQNPRYQVTQFGKPVTLSCSQTLNHNVMYWYQQKSSQAPKLLFHYYDKDFNNEADTPDNFQSRRPNTSFCFLDIRSPGLGDTAMYLCATSRDSTYSEQFFGPGTRLTVL.

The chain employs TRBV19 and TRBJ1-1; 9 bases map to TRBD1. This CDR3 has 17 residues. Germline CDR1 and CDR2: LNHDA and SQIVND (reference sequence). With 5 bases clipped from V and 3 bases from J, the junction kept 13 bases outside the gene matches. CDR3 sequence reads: CASSPPGQGGSDTEAFF. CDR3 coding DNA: TGTGCCAGTAGTCCCCCGGGACAGGGCGGGAGTGACACTGAAGCTTTCTTT.

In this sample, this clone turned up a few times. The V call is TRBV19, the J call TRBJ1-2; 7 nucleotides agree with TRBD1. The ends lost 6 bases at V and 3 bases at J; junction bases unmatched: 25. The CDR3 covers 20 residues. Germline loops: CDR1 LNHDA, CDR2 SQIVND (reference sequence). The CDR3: CASRSILVTGTALPYYGYTF. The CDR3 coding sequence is TGTGCCAGTAGGTCCATCCTCGTGACCGGGACAGCCCTGCCTTACTATGGCTACACCTTC.

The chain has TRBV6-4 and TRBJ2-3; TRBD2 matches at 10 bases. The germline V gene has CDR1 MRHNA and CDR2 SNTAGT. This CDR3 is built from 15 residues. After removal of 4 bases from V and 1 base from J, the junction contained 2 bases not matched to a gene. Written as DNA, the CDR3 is TGTGCCAGCAGTGCCGGGACTAGCGGCACAGATACGCAGTATTTT. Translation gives CASSAGTSGTDTQYF.

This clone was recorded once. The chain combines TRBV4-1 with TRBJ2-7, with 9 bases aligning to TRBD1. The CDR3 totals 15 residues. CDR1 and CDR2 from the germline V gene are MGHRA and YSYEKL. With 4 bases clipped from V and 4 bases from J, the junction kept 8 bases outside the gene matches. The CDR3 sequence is CASSRTFGTGYEQYF. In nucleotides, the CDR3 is TGCGCCAGCAGCCGGACTTTTGGGACAGGGTACGAGCAGTACTTC.

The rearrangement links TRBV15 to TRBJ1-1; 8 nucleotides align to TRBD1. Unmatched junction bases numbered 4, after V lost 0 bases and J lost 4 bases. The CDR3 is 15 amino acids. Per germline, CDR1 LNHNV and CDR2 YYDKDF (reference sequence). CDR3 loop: CATSRDSTGGTEAFF. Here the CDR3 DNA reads TGTGCCACCAGCAGAGACTCCACAGGGGGCACTGAAGCTTTCTTT.

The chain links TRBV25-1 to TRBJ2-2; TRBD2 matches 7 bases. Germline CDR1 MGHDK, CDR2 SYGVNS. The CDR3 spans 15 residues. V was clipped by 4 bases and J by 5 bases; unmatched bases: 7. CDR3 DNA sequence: TGTGCCAGCAGTGGGACTAGTCGATTTACCGGGGAGCTGTTTTTT. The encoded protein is CASSGTSRFTGELFF.

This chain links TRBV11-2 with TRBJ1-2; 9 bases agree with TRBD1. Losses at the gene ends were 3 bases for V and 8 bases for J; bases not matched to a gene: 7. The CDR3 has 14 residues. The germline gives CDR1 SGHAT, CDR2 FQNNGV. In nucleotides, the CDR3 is TGTGCCAGCAGCTTGAAGACAGGGGGATGGGGCTACACCTTC. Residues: CASSLKTGGWGYTF.

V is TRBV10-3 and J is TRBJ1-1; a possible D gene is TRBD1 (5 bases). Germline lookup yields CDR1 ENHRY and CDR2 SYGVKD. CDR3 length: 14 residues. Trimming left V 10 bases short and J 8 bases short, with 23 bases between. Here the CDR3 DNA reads TGTGCCACCCGTAACGAGGACAACCTTGACGAAGCTTTCTTT. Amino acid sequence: CATRNEDNLDEAFF.

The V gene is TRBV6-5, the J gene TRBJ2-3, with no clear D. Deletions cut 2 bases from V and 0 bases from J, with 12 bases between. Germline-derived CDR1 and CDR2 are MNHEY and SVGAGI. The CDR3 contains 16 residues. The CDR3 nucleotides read TGTGCCAGCAGTTACAACAGTCGCTCCAGCACAGATACGCAGTATTTT. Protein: CASSYNSRSSTDTQYF.

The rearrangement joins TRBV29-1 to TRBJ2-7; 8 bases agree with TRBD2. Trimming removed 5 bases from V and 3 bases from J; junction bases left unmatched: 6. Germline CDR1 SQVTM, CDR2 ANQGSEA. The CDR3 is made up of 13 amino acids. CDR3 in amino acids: CSVRGGNSYEQYF. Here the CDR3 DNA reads TGCAGCGTTCGGGGGGGGAACAGCTACGAGCAGTACTTC.

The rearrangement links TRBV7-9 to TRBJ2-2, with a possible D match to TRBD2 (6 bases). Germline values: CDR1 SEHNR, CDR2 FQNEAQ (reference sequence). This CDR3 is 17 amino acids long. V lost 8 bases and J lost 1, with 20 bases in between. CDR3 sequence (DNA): TGTGCCAGCCCCCGGGGGACCTTAGAATTGAACACCGGGGAGCTGTTTTTT. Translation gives CASPRGTLELNTGELFF.

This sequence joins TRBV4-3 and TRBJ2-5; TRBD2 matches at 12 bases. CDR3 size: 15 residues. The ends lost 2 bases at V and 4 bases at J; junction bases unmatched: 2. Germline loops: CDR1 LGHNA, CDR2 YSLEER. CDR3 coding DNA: TGCGCCAGCAGCCAAAAGACTAGCGGGGGAGAGACCCAGTACTTC. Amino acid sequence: CASSQKTSGGETQYF.

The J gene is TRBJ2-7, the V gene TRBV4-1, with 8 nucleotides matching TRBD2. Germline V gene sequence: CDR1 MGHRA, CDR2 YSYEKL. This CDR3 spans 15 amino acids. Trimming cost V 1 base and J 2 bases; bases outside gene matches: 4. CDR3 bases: TGCGCCAGCAGCCAAGCGGGGGGGGCCGCCTACGAGCAGTACTTC. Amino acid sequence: CASSQAGGAAYEQYF.

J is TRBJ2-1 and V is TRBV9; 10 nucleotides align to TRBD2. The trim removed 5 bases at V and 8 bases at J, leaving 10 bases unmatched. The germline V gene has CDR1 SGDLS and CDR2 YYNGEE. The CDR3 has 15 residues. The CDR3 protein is CASRLSSGGYDEQFF. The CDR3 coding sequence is TGTGCCAGCAGGCTCTCTAGCGGGGGATACGATGAGCAGTTCTTC.

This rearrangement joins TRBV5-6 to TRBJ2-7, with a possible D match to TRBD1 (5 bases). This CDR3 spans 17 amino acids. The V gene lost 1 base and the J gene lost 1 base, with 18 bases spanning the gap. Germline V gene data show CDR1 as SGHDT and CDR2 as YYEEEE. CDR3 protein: CASSLPGQMDTSYEQYF. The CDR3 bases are TGTGCCAGCAGCTTGCCAGGTCAAATGGACACGTCCTACGAGCAGTACTTC.

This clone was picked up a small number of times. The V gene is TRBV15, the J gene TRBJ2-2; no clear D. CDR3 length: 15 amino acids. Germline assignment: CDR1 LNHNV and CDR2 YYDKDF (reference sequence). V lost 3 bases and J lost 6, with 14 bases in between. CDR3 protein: CATSRTEMGSGELFF. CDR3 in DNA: TGTGCCACCAGCAGGACCGAAATGGGCTCCGGGGAGCTGTTTTTT.

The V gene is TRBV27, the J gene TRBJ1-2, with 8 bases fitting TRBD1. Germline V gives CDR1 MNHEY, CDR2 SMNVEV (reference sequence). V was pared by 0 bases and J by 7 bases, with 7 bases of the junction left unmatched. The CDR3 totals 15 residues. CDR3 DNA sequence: TGTGCCAGCAGTTTATCGAGCCAGGGGGCGAGTGGCTACACCTTC. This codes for CASSLSSQGASGYTF.

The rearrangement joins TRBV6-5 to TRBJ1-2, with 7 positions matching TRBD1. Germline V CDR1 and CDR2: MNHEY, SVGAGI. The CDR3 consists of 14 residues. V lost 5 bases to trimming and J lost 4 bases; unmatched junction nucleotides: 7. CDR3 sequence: CASSVDREIYGYTF. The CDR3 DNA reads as TGTGCCAGCAGTGTAGACAGGGAAATCTATGGCTACACCTTC.

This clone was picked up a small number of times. The CDR3 DNA is TGTGCCAGCAGCCCCCGACTAGCGGGAGATTACAATGAGCAGTTCTTC. This codes for CASSPRLAGDYNEQFF. The chain uses TRBV13 and TRBJ2-1, with TRBD2 identical over 12 bases. The junction had 6 bases not matched to a gene; V was cut back by 5 bases and J by 4 bases. This CDR3 is built from 16 residues. CDR1 PRHDT and CDR2 FYEKMQ come from the germline V gene (reference sequence). The whole variable domain, filled in from reference TRBV13 and TRBJ2-1, reads AAGVIQSPRHLIKEKRETATLKCYPIPRHDTVYWYQQGPGQDPQFLISFYEKMQSDKGSIPDRFSAQQFSDYHSELNMSSLELGDSALYFCASSPRLAGDYNEQFFGPGTRLTVL.